One and the same sample provided the 31 T cell receptor beta chains below, sequenced in a study of post-analysis software for immune sequencing data (dated by TCRdb to the mid-2010s). The library came from PCR. Sequencing instrument: Illumina HiSeq 2500. To reduce PCR and sequencing biases, unique molecular identifiers were built into the TCR beta cDNA libraries. In TCRdb, the public reads were trimmed at Q25 with fastp and aligned with MiXCR, with productive beta chains retained. Here each entry gathers all rows of one CDR3 protein and keeps the most common genes and DNA. In all, the sample holds roughly 200,000 distinct CDR3 sequences, and about 30% of those were seen once. The ten largest clones represent roughly 3.5% of the sample. General findings and caveats noted by the study authors: A handful of TRBV segments, including TRBV5-6, TRBV5-1 and TRBV20-1, were significantly more frequent in patients than controls.

Their antigens are not known. Specimen: blood. The receptors were sampled from a girl aged 2-17 years with multiple sclerosis.

This clonotype came up many times. The J gene is TRBJ2-1, the V gene TRBV20-1; a weak D match, TRBD1 (6 bases). This CDR3 is built from 14 residues. The V end lost 6 bases, the J end lost 7 bases, and 19 bases lay between the germline ends. Germline CDR1 reads DFQATT; CDR2 reads SNEGSKA (reference sequence). The CDR3 sequence is CSALPDRRGNEQFF. CDR3 nucleotide sequence: TGCAGTGCACTCCCGGACAGAAGGGGTAATGAGCAGTTCTTC.

This clonotype was observed many times. This rearrangement joins TRBV3-1 to TRBJ2-7; no firm D call. V lost 0 bases and J lost 5, with 14 bases in between. The CDR3 sequence is 15 residues long. Germline CDR1 reads LGHDT; CDR2 reads YNNKEL (reference sequence). The CDR3 protein is CASSQEASKGHEQYF. CDR3 sequence (DNA): TGTGCCAGCAGCCAAGAGGCGTCGAAGGGCCACGAGCAGTACTTC.

Many counts were recorded for this clonotype. The rearrangement uses TRBV20-1 and TRBJ2-3; D gene uncertain. CDR3 size: 14 residues. The germline gives CDR1 DFQATT, CDR2 SNEGSKA (reference sequence). V shed 5 bases and J shed 6 bases, with 18 bases lying between them. The DNA of the CDR3 is TGCAGTGCTGAAGTCCTTGGTCCTAGGGATACGCAGTATTTT. This gives the protein CSAEVLGPRDTQYF.

This clonotype was found a few times. The chain is built from TRBV3-1 and TRBJ2-2; D ambiguous. This CDR3 contains 16 residues. The germline CDR1 and CDR2 sequences are LGHDT and YNNKEL (reference sequence). The ends were cut back, 0 bases at V and 1 base at J, with 9 bases in the middle. In DNA, the CDR3 is TGTGCCAGCAGCCAAGAATCGAATGTGAACACCGGGGAGCTGTTTTTT. It yields the protein CASSQESNVNTGELFF.

With respect to this clonotype: One junction end does not reproduce the germline sequence, and a read error may be involved. This chain links TRBV11-2 with TRBJ2-7, with D possibly being TRBD2 (6 bases). The CDR3 length is 16 residues. Germline V lookup: CDR1 SGHAT, CDR2 FQNNGV. The CDR3 loop reads CACSLGTGVMSYEQYF. The CDR3 bases are TGTGCCTGCAGCTTGGGGACGGGGGTAATGTCCTACGAGCAGTACTTC.

This clonotype was counted between two and nine times. The rearrangement joins TRBV6-1 to TRBJ2-6; D possibly corresponds to TRBD2 (7 bases). CDR1 is MNHNS, CDR2 SASEGT, per germline. The V and J ends lost 7 bases and 2 bases respectively, with 18 bases between them. This CDR3 region has 17 residues. The CDR3 nucleotides read TGTGCCAGCACCTTAGTAGGGGGGGCAACTGGGGCCAACGTCCTGACTTTC. Its translation: CASTLVGGATGANVLTF.

This clonotype was detected ten times or more. V and J are TRBV20-1 and TRBJ2-3; 10 nucleotides align to TRBD2. CDR3 size: 16 residues. CDR1 is DFQATT and CDR2 is SNEGSKA in the germline V gene (reference sequence). With 6 bases clipped from V and 0 bases from J, the junction kept 9 bases outside the gene matches. The CDR3 nucleotides are TGCAGTGCCCTCGTAAGCGGGAGGGCTAGCACAGATACGCAGTATTTT. Its translation: CSALVSGRASTDTQYF.

This clonotype has just a few counts. The genes are TRBV2 and TRBJ1-1; D is uncertain. Per the germline V gene, CDR1 is SNHLY and CDR2 is FYNNEI. The CDR3 has 15 amino acids. V lost 6 bases and J lost 3, with 17 bases in between. Written as DNA, the CDR3 is TGTGCCAGCAGCATCCGACGGAAGGGAGACACTGAAGCTTTCTTT. Protein product: CASSIRRKGDTEAFF.

This clonotype was observed many times. The chain combines TRBV27 with TRBJ2-7; D is unclear. This CDR3 region has 11 residues. The germline CDR1 and CDR2 sequences are MNHEY and SMNVEV (reference sequence). V shed 6 bases and J shed 2 bases, with 5 bases lying between them. DNA for the CDR3: TGTGCCAGCAGGAACACCTACGAGCAGTACTTC. Its protein is CASRNTYEQYF.

This clonotype was observed a few times. A much bigger clone sits one base away, suggesting this may be a read error. The CDR3 ends on some other residue instead of the conserved phenylalanine or tryptophan, so this is likely a read error. The chain employs TRBV6-5 and TRBJ2-5; tentative D call: TRBD2 (5 bases). The CDR3 is 13 residues long. V lost 7 bases and J lost 3, with 12 bases in between. Germline V gene data show CDR1 as MNHEY and CDR2 as SVGAGI. This CDR3 is CASKPYGEETQYC. CDR3 nucleotide sequence: TGTGCCAGCAAACCTTACGGGGAAGAGACCCAGTACTGC.

Turning to this clonotype: A much larger clone differs by one base, so this may be a read error. The V gene is TRBV20-1, the J gene TRBJ2-1, with 8 bases that match TRBD2. Germline V gene data show CDR1 as DFQATT and CDR2 as SNEGSKA (reference sequence). This CDR3 has 13 residues. The CDR3 is CSAVSGKGNGQFF. CDR3 in DNA: TGCAGTGCTGTTAGCGGGAAGGGCAATGGGCAGTTCTTC.

This clonotype was counted a few times. This chain links TRBV29-1 with TRBJ1-1, with D possibly TRBD1 on 5 matching bases. The CDR3 runs 16 residues. CDR1 is SQVTM, CDR2 ANQGSEA, per germline. Trimming left V 7 bases short and J 2 bases short, with 23 bases between. CDR3 nucleotide sequence: TGCAGCGCCGATACCTCCTCATCGGGGCCCAACACTGAAGCTTTCTTT. Amino acid sequence: CSADTSSSGPNTEAFF.

On this clonotype itself: A read error may be the cause here, since a much bigger clone is one base away. This rearrangement joins TRBV9 to TRBJ2-1; D gene ambiguous. The CDR3 is 15 amino acids. Germline lookup yields CDR1 SGDLS and CDR2 YYNGEE. The CDR3 reads CAGSVEWGSYNEQFF. In DNA, the CDR3 is TGTGCCGGCAGCGTAGAATGGGGATCCTACAATGAGCAGTTCTTC.

This clonotype was counted many times. The chain is built from TRBV7-9 and TRBJ2-1; 10 bases agree with TRBD2. V shed 4 bases and J 3 bases; nucleotides not matched to a gene: 0. Germline CDR1 SEHNR, CDR2 FQNEAQ (reference sequence). The length of the CDR3 is 14 residues. The CDR3 sequence is CASSWTSGYNEQFF. CDR3 coding DNA: TGTGCCAGCAGCTGGACTAGCGGCTACAATGAGCAGTTCTTC.

With regard to this clonotype: Possible read error: a much larger clone is one base away. This chain connects TRBV28 to TRBJ2-7; the D is unclear. V gave up 5 bases and J gave up 7 bases, with 18 bases separating them. Germline V gene lookup returns CDR1 MDHEN and CDR2 SYDVKM. The CDR3 has 14 amino acids. CDR3 loop: CASSQGSRVNEQYF. In DNA form, the CDR3 reads TGTGCCAGCAGTCAAGGTTCCCGTGTGAATGAGCAGTACTTC.

This clonotype was seen a handful of times. This rearrangement joins TRBV20-1 to TRBJ2-7, with D perhaps matching TRBD2 (5 bases). The V and J ends lost 5 bases and 4 bases respectively, with 21 bases between them. The germline V gene has CDR1 DFQATT and CDR2 SNEGSKA (reference sequence). The length of the CDR3 is 15 residues. CDR3 loop: CSAPKHKRIPYEQYF. CDR3 sequence (DNA): TGCAGTGCTCCAAAACATAAGCGGATACCTTACGAGCAGTACTTC.

The chain has TRBV19 and TRBJ2-2; 7 nucleotides line up with TRBD1. The CDR3 sequence is 16 residues long. Germline trimming cut 4 bases from V and 0 bases from J; bases unmatched to any gene: 5. Per the germline V gene, CDR1 is LNHDA and CDR2 is SQIVND (reference sequence). Here the CDR3 reads CASSKTDRANTGELFF. CDR3 bases: TGTGCCAGTAGTAAGACCGACAGGGCGAACACCGGGGAGCTGTTTTTT.

The rearrangement joins TRBV28 to TRBJ1-1; the D gene is possibly TRBD1 (5 bases). CDR1 is MDHEN, CDR2 SYDVKM, per germline. Between the trimmed V and J ends, which lost 5 bases and 4 bases, there was a span of 17 bases. The CDR3 loop spans 15 amino acids. The CDR3 DNA reads as TGTGCCAGCAGTGCGCCGGGGGGAGGGCTCACTGAAGCTTTCTTT. Translating gives CASSAPGGGLTEAFF.

Ten or more counts support this clonotype. The CDR3 protein is CSAEWGYEQYF. CDR3 sequence (DNA): TGCAGCGCCGAATGGGGTTACGAGCAGTACTTC. The chain is built from TRBV29-1 and TRBJ2-7; D remains unclear. The germline V gene encodes CDR1 SQVTM and CDR2 ANQGSEA. The CDR3 contains 11 residues. The ends were cut back, 7 bases at V and 4 bases at J, with 11 bases in the middle.

This clonotype has ten or more counts. The rearrangement joins TRBV18 to TRBJ2-7, with D maybe TRBD2 (7 bases). The CDR3 has 14 amino acids. Germline CDR1 is KGHSH and CDR2 is LQKENI. V was cut by 1 base and J by 2 bases, with 9 bases left in between. The CDR3 protein is CASSPRGGTYEQYF. As DNA, the CDR3 is TGTGCCAGCTCACCACGCGGGGGCACCTACGAGCAGTACTTC.

On this clonotype itself: With a much larger clone just one base away, this may be a read error. The chain recombines TRBV7-9 with TRBJ2-7, with D unclear. TRBJ2-5 explains the end of the DNA better; the J call may be wrong. The CDR3 is 16 amino acids. In germline, CDR1 is SEHNR, CDR2 FQNEAQ (reference sequence). As DNA, the CDR3 is TGTGCCAGCAGTACCGGCAGTAAGACCGCCGGGGAGACCCAGTACTTC. This codes for CASSTGSKTAGETQYF.

This clonotype was found once. One end of the junction varies from germline; a read error may be responsible. The J gene is TRBJ1-1, the V gene TRBV20-1; D is unresolved. CDR1 and CDR2 from the germline V gene are DFQATT and SNEGSKA (reference sequence). This CDR3 spans 13 amino acids. This CDR3 is CSAREIMNTGAFF. The CDR3 nucleotides read TGCAGTGCAAGAGAGATCATGAACACTGGAGCTTTCTTT.

This clonotype was seen a few times. The J gene is TRBJ1-1, the V gene TRBV28; D ambiguous. The V end was cut by 7 bases, the J end by 0 bases, with 12 bases between. This CDR3 contains 14 residues. Germline V gives CDR1 MDHEN, CDR2 SYDVKM. CDR3 amino acids: CASTPSPLNTEAFF. CDR3 sequence (DNA): TGTGCCAGCACCCCCAGCCCCTTGAACACTGAAGCTTTCTTT. The full variable domain, with the rest looked up from reference TRBV28 and TRBJ1-1, is DVKVTQSSRYLVKRTGEKVFLECVQDMDHENMFWYRQDPGLGLRLIYFSYDVKMKEKGDIPEGYSVSREKKERFSLILESASTNQTSMYLCASTPSPLNTEAFFGQGTRLTVV.

The chain combines TRBV2 with TRBJ1-5, with 8 positions matching TRBD1. The junction had 3 bases not matched to a gene; V was cut back by 6 bases and J by 2 bases. This CDR3 is 14 amino acids long. CDR1 and CDR2 (germline): SNHLY, FYNNEI. The CDR3 DNA follows: TGTGCCAGCAGAGAGACAGGGGGCAATCAGCCCCAGCATTTT. It is translated as CASRETGGNQPQHF. Full variable domain (rest looked up from reference TRBV2 and TRBJ1-5): EPEVTQTPSHQVTQMGQEVILRCVPISNHLYFYWYRQILGQKVEFLVSFYNNEISEKSEIFDDQFSVERPDGSNFTLKIRSTKLEDSAMYFCASRETGGNQPQHFGDGTRLSIL.

The table lists this clonotype with many counts. The V and J genes are TRBV5-1 and TRBJ2-3, with 14 bases that match TRBD2. V dropped 4 bases and J dropped 4; count of bases not matched to a gene: 8. Germline CDR1 is SGHRS and CDR2 is YFSETQ. This CDR3 region has 17 residues. As DNA, the CDR3 is TGCGCCAGCAGCCATCGGGGACTAGCGGGAGATCCAGATACGCAGTATTTT. Protein product: CASSHRGLAGDPDTQYF.

This clonotype was picked up a small number of times. This chain joins TRBV3-1 and TRBJ2-3; weak D call: TRBD2 (6 bases). This CDR3 has 16 residues. Germline V gene sequence: CDR1 LGHDT, CDR2 YNNKEL (reference sequence). Trimming left V 6 bases short and J 0 bases short, with 16 bases between. The CDR3: CASSQKGGRSTDTQYF. The CDR3 bases are TGTGCCAGCAGTCAAAAGGGAGGCAGAAGCACAGATACGCAGTATTTT.

This rearrangement joins TRBV13 to TRBJ1-2; 7 nucleotides line up with TRBD1. Germline CDR1 and CDR2: PRHDT and FYEKMQ (reference sequence). V lost 0 bases, J lost 4 bases, and 11 bases stayed unmatched. The CDR3 extends over 17 amino acids. The CDR3 here is CASSLGKKGGAGYGYTF. CDR3 nucleotide sequence: TGTGCCAGCAGCTTAGGGAAAAAAGGGGGCGCGGGCTATGGCTACACCTTC.

This clonotype has only a few counts. Relative to the germline gene, one junction end is altered; a read error may explain this. CDR3 residues: CASRLQGNPEAFF. The CDR3 nucleotides read TGTGCCAGCAGATTACAGGGGAACCCTGAAGCTTTCTTT. The chain employs TRBV6-5 and TRBJ1-1; 7 bases line up with TRBD1. This CDR3 comprises 13 residues. The germline V gene encodes CDR1 MNHEY and CDR2 SVGAGI.

This clonotype occurred many times. This chain links TRBV5-1 with TRBJ2-7; no reliable D call. The germline CDR1 and CDR2 sequences are SGHRS and YFSETQ. V lost 0 bases, J lost 3 bases, and 16 bases lay in between. The CDR3 runs 16 residues. For the CDR3, the DNA is TGCGCCAGCAGCTTGGCCCGCGGCGGTGGCGGCTACGAGCAGTACTTC. Translating it yields CASSLARGGGGYEQYF.

This clonotype was seen a few times. The gene calls are TRBV11-2 and TRBJ1-2; D remains unclear. V shed 0 bases and J shed 5 bases, with 7 bases lying between them. CDR3 size: 13 residues. The germline V gene has CDR1 SGHAT and CDR2 FQNNGV. CDR3 residues: CASSLELGYGYTF. The CDR3 DNA follows: TGTGCCAGCAGCTTAGAATTAGGGTATGGCTACACCTTC.

Only a few counts were recorded for this clonotype. The V gene is TRBV5-1, the J gene TRBJ1-3; no reliable D call. Germline-derived CDR1 and CDR2 are SGHRS and YFSETQ. The V end lost 4 bases, the J end lost 4 bases, and 6 bases lay between the germline ends. This CDR3 has 12 residues. The CDR3 region is CASSPTGNTIYF. DNA of the CDR3: TGCGCCAGCAGCCCGACGGGAAACACCATATATTTT.